The rows below give T cell receptor beta chains drawn from one sample of a study of T-cell reconstitution after alpha-beta-depleted transplantation in children. TCRdb re-derived calls from the PCR reads in MiXCR, one entry per CDR3 protein. In the table there are some 450,000 distinct CDR3 sequences, around two fifths of which are singletons. The specimen comprised PBMCs, sampled before TCRalphabeta/CD19-depleted stem cell transplant. The source is a girl aged 2 to 9 with aplastic anemia, due to receive a stem cell transplant. Both conserved end residues are part of each CDR3. A D gene is named only where the DNA matches it firmly. Clone size appears in some rows only: once, few, many, or a class for an expanded clone.

j_gene	abundance	v_gene	d_gene	CDR3nt	CDR3aa
TRBJ1-1	once	TRBV5-1	TRBD1	TGCGCCAGCAGCCCGGACAGGGCGGACACTGAAGCTTTCTTT	CASSPDRADTEAFF
TRBJ2-2	NA	TRBV6-5	NA	TGTGCCAGCAGTTACCGGCCCGGGGAGCTGTTTTTT	CASSYRPGELFF
TRBJ2-1	few	TRBV11-2	NA	TGTGCCAGCAGCTTTGTTGGCTACAATGAGCAGTTCTTC	CASSFVGYNEQFF
TRBJ2-1	many	TRBV4-3	NA	TGCGCCAGCAGCCGGCAATGGGGGCAACGCTCCTACAATGAGCAGTTCTTC	CASSRQWGQRSYNEQFF
TRBJ1-1	many	TRBV5-1	NA	TGCGCCAGCAGCTTGTCCTATCTGATGAGGGGAGAGAACACTGAAGCTTTCTTT	CASSLSYLMRGENTEAFF
TRBJ2-1	many	TRBV11-3	TRBD2	TGTGCCAGCAGCTTAGGGGGTCCTGGACTAGCGGGAGGGGGTGAGCAGTTCTTC	CASSLGGPGLAGGGEQFF
TRBJ1-2	NA	TRBV12-3/TRBV12-4	NA	TGTGCCAGCAGTTTAGGGAAGGCGTGGGGCTACACCTTC	CASSLGKAWGYTF
TRBJ1-6	NA	TRBV6-5	NA	TGTGCCAGCAGTTGGACATCTGGATATAATTCACCCCACCACTTT	CASSWTSGYNSPHHF
TRBJ2-7	NA	TRBV28	TRBD2	TGTGCCAGCAGGGACACTAGCGGGAGGCCTCTTTACGAGCAGTACTTC	CASRDTSGRPLYEQYF
TRBJ2-1	few	TRBV18	NA	TGTGCCAGCTCCCGCAAATGGGAGTTCAATGAGCAGTTCTTC	CASSRKWEFNEQFF
TRBJ2-3	many	TRBV28	NA	TGTGCCAGCAGTTCCGCACGGTACAGGGATACGCAGTATTTT	CASSSARYRDTQYF
TRBJ2-1	NA	TRBV5-1	NA	TGCGCCAGCAGCTTGCGGGGCTCGATGACCTTTGAGCAGTTCTTC	CASSLRGSMTFEQFF
TRBJ1-1	few	TRBV19	TRBD1	TGTGCCAGTAGTATTATACAGGGGAGCGGGACTGAAGCTTTCTTT	CASSIIQGSGTEAFF